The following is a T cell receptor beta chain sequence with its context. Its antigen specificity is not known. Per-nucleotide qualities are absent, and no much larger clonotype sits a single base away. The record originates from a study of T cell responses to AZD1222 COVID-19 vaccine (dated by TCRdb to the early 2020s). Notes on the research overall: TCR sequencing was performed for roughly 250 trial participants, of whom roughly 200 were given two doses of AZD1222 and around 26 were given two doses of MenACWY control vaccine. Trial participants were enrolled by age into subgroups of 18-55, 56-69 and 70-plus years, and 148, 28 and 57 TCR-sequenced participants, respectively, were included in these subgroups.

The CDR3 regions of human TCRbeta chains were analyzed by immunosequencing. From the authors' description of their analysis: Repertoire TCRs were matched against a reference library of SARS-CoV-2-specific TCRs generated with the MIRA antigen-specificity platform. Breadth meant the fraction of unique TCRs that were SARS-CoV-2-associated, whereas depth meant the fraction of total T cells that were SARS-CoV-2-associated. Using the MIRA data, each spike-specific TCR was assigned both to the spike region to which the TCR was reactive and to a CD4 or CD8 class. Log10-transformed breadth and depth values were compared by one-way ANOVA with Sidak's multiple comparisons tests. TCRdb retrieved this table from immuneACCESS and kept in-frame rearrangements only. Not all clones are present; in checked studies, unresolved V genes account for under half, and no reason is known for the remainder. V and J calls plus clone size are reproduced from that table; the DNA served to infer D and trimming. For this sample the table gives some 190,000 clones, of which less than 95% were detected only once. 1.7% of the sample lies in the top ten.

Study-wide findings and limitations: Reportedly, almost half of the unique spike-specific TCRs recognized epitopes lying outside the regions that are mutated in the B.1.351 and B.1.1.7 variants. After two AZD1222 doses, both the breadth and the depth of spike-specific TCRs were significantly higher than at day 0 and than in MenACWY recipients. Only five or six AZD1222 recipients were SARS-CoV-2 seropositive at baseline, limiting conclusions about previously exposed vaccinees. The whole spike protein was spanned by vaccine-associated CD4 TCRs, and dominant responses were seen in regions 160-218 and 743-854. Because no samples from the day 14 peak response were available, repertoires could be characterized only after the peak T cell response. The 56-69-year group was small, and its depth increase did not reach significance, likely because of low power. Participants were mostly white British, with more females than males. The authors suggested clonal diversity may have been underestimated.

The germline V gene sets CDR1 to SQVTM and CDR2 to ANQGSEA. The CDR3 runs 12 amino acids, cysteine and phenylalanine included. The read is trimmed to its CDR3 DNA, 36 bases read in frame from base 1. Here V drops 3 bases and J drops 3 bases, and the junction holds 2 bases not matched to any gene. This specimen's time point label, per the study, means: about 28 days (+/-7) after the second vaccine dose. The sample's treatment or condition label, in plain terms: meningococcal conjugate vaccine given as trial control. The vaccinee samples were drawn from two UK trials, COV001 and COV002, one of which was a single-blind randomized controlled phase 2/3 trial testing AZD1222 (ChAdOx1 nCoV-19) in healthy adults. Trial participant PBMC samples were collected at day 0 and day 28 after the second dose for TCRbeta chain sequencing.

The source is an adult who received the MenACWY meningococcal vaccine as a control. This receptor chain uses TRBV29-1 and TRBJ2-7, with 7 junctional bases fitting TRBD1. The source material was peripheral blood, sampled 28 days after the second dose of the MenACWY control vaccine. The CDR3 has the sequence CSVEDRFYEQYF. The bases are TGCAGCGTTGAGGACAGGTTCTACGAGCAGTACTTC.